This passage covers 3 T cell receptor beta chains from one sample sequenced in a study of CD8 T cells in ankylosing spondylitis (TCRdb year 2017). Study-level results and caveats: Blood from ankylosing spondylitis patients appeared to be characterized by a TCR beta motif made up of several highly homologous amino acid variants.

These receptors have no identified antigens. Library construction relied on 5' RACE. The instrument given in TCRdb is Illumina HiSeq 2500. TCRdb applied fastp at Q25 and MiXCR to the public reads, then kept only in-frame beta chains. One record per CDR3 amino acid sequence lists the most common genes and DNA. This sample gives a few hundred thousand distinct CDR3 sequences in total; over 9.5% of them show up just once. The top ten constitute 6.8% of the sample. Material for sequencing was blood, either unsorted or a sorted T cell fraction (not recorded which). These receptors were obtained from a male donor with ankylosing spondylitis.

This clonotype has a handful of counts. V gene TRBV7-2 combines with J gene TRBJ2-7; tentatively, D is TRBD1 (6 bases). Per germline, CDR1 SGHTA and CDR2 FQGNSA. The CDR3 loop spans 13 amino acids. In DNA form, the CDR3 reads TGTGCCAGCAGCCCCGACCGTCACAGGGATTATTGGGTC. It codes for CASSPDRHRDYWV.

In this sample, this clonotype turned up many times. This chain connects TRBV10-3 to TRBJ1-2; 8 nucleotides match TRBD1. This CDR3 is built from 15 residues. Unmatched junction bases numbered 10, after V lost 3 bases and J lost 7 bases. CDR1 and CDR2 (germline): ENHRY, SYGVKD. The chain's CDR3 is CAISDSGRGLPGYTF. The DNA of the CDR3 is TGTGCCATCAGTGATTCCGGCAGGGGGCTTCCTGGCTACACCTTC.

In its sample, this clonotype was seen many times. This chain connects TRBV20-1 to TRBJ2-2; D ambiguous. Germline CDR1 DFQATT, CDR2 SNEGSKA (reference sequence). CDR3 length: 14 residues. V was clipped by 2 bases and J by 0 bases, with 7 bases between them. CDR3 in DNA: TGCAGTGCTAGACGCAGCGCGAACACCGGGGAGCTGTTTTTT. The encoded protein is CSARRSANTGELFF.